The rows below give T cell receptor beta chains drawn from one sample of a study of cytomegalovirus exposure and HLA in healthy donors. Clones were read by immunoSEQ multiplex PCR, and TCRdb kept only the in-frame ones, dropping some. The sample has fewer than 150,000 clones; 80% are singletons. Sequenced: PBMCs. Receptor source: a man between 25 and 39 years old in good health and CMV-seronegative. CDR3s include the opening cysteine and the closing phenylalanine or tryptophan. D genes are given only for firm matches. The size of a clone is reported for some rows only, either as once, few or many, or as a class for expanded clones.

DNA	CDR3	D	J	V	size
TGTGCCAGCAGTCTTTCAGGAGAGACCCAGTACTTC	CASSLSGETQYF	-	TRBJ2-5	TRBV27	-
TGTGCCTGGAATAGGGGGCTGAGCACTGAAGCTTTCTTT	CAWNRGLSTEAFF	TRBD1	TRBJ1-1	TRBV30	-
TGTGCCAGCAAATCTAGATTCTCCTACGAGCAGTACTTC	CASKSRFSYEQYF	-	TRBJ2-7	TRBV6-5	few
TGTGCCAGCAGCCCAGACGGGCAGGGGGCCCAGCCCCAGCATTTT	CASSPDGQGAQPQHF	TRBD1	TRBJ1-5	TRBV9	-
TGTGCCCTAATAAACACTGAAGCTTTCTTT	CALINTEAFF	-	TRBJ1-1	TRBV30	-
TGTGCCAGCATTGATGAGGGTAGAGGCTACGAGCAGTACTTC	CASIDEGRGYEQYF	-	TRBJ2-7	TRBV28	-
TGTGCCAGCAGTCCCGGGACAGGGAGATTCGAGCAGTACTTC	CASSPGTGRFEQYF	TRBD1	TRBJ2-7	TRBV6-5	-
TGTGCCAGCAGCAGGGTCCCCATGGGGAATGAGCAGTTCTTC	CASSRVPMGNEQFF	-	TRBJ2-1	TRBV27	-
TGTGCCATCAGTGGGGCTAGCGGGGCAACCTACGAGCAGTACTTC	CAISGASGATYEQYF	TRBD2	TRBJ2-7	TRBV10-3	few
TGTGCCAGCAGCTTGGGGCAGGTCTCCACTGAAGCTTTCTTT	CASSLGQVSTEAFF	-	TRBJ1-1	TRBV7-9	-
TGTGCCAGCACCCATGGAGTAGCGGGGCCTGTGGCCCAGTACTTC	CASTHGVAGPVAQYF	TRBD2	TRBJ2-5	TRBV7-2	-
TGTGCCAGCAGTGTGGAGCCACTGAACACTGAAGCTTTCTTT	CASSVEPLNTEAFF	-	TRBJ1-1	TRBV2	few
TGTGCCACCCATCGGGACAGGGGGCCGGAGGAGACCCAGTACTTC	CATHRDRGPEETQYF	TRBD1	TRBJ2-5	TRBV18	once
TGTGCCAGCAGTCCGAACCTGAGAGGGCGCTATGGCTACACCTTC	CASSPNLRGRYGYTF	-	TRBJ1-2	TRBV28	once
TGCGCCAGCAGCCAAAGGATTCTAGCGGACAATGAGCAGTTCTTC	CASSQRILADNEQFF	TRBD2	TRBJ2-1	TRBV4-1	-
TGCGCCAGCAGCTTGGAGTCCTACTACATGAATGAGCAGTTCTTC	CASSLESYYMNEQFF	-	TRBJ2-1	TRBV5-1	-
TGTGCTAGTGGTTTGGAAGGACAGGGGAGGACATTCTTT	CASGLEGQGRTFF	TRBD1	TRBJ1-1	TRBV12-5	-
TGCGCCAGCAGCTTAGGACTTGGGGGCGTTATAGAGCAGTTCTTC	CASSLGLGGVIEQFF	-	TRBJ2-1	TRBV5-1	-
TGTGCCAGCAGTTTGGGCAGGGCCATTTTCAATCAGCCCCAGCATTTT	CASSLGRAIFNQPQHF	-	TRBJ1-5	TRBV28	-
TGTGCCAGCAGTACTAGGAATCCTAACACCGGGGAGCTGTTTTTT	CASSTRNPNTGELFF	-	TRBJ2-2	TRBV28	-
TGTGCCAGCAGCCCGAGTCTGTCTAGCACAGATACGCAGTATTTT	CASSPSLSSTDTQYF	-	TRBJ2-3	TRBV11-3	-
TGTGCTAGTGGTTCCCTACCGCGACAGGGGGGTGGCGAGCAGTACTTC	CASGSLPRQGGGEQYF	TRBD1	TRBJ2-7	TRBV12-5	-
TGTGCCAGTCGGGGGGCCGGAAACTTTATATATTTT	CASRGAGNFIYF	-	TRBJ1-3	TRBV28	-
TGTGCCTGGAAAACACAGGGCGACTATGGCTACACCTTC	CAWKTQGDYGYTF	-	TRBJ1-2	TRBV30	-
TGCGCCAGCAGCCAAGGACAGGGAGTAGCTTTCTTT	CASSQGQGVAFF	TRBD1	TRBJ1-1	TRBV4-3	few
TGTGCCAGCAGCCCCCGGGGGGTGTCCTCCTACGAGCAGTACTTC	CASSPRGVSSYEQYF	TRBD2	TRBJ2-7	TRBV5-5	-
TGCGCCAGCAGCGAACCGGGGTACGAGCAGTACTTC	CASSEPGYEQYF	-	TRBJ2-7	TRBV23-1	-
TGTGCCAGCAGCACCCCACTAGCGGGAGGACACGAGCAGTACTTC	CASSTPLAGGHEQYF	TRBD2	TRBJ2-7	TRBV5-4	-
TGTGCCAGCAGCCGGACAGGGGGCCGACAGCCCCAGCATTTT	CASSRTGGRQPQHF	TRBD1	TRBJ1-5	TRBV28	-
TGTGCCAGCTCACCCTCACTAAGGGGAGGGAACGAGCAGTACTTC	CASSPSLRGGNEQYF	TRBD2	TRBJ2-7	TRBV18	-
TGTGCCAGCAGTCCGTGGACAGGGAGCCACGAGCAGTACTTC	CASSPWTGSHEQYF	TRBD1	TRBJ2-7	TRBV28	-
TGCAGCCCTGGACAGACCCGGCCCCAGCATTTT	CSPGQTRPQHF	-	TRBJ1-5	TRBV29-1	few
TGTGCCAGCTCACCAGTGACAGGCCGGGACACTGAAGCTTTCTTT	CASSPVTGRDTEAFF	-	TRBJ1-1	TRBV18	-
TGTGCCAGCAGCCCGCGGACAGGGGGCGTCACTGAAGCTTTCTTT	CASSPRTGGVTEAFF	TRBD1	TRBJ1-1	TRBV7-2	-
TGCGCCAGCAGCTTGATGGCTAGCGGAGCGCAAAACATTCAGTACTTC	CASSLMASGAQNIQYF	TRBD2	TRBJ2-4	TRBV5-1	-
TGTGCCAGCAGTTCTTTACCTCACCTAGCGGGAGGGCCAGATGAGCAGTTCTTC	CASSSLPHLAGGPDEQFF	TRBD2	TRBJ2-1	TRBV28	once
TGTGCCACCACTACCTCTAGCGGGAGTTATCGTGAGCAGTTCTTC	CATTTSSGSYREQFF	TRBD2	TRBJ2-1	TRBV28	once
TGTGCCAGTAGACCTCAATTAGTAGCCCGTAGGGGGGAGCAGTTCTTC	CASRPQLVARRGEQFF	-	TRBJ2-1	TRBV19	-
TGTGCCAGCAGTTCGGGACAGCAAGAGACCCAGTACTTC	CASSSGQQETQYF	TRBD1	TRBJ2-5	TRBV28	-
TGTGCCAGCAGCTTGGGAATAGGGGGACAGGGGTCCTACGAGCAGTACTTC	CASSLGIGGQGSYEQYF	TRBD1	TRBJ2-7	TRBV5-4	-
TGTGCCAGCTCACCTAGTACTCCCTCAACTAATGAAAAACTGTTTTTT	CASSPSTPSTNEKLFF	-	TRBJ1-4	TRBV18	-
TGCGCCAGCAGTGATCAACTAGCTAGCTACAATGAGCAGTTCTTC	CASSDQLASYNEQFF	-	TRBJ2-1	TRBV10-1	-
TGTGCCAGCAGTTTACGTACAGGGGGGGATGGCTACACCTTC	CASSLRTGGDGYTF	TRBD1	TRBJ1-2	TRBV28	-
TGTGCCAGCAGCTTGGCCAGTGTAAGCCGAGGAGCCGGGGAGCTGTTTTTT	CASSLASVSRGAGELFF	-	TRBJ2-2	TRBV5-4	-